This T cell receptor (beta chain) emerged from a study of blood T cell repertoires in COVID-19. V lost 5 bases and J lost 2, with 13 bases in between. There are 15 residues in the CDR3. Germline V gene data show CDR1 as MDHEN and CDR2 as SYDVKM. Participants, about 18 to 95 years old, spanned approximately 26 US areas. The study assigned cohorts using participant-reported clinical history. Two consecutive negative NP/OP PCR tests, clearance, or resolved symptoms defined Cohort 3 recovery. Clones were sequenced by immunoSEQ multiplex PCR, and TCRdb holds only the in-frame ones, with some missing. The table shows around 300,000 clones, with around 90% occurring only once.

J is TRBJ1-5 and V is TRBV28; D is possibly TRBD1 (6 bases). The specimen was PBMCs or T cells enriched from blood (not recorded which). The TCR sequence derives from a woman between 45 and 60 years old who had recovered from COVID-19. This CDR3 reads CASSIGGAGNQPQHF. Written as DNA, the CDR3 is TGTGCCAGCAGTATCGGGGGGGCGGGCAATCAGCCCCAGCATTTT.